This T cell receptor (beta chain) was recovered during a study of shared clonotypes between healthy human individuals. The assay was immunoSEQ multiplex PCR, and TCRdb's table has in-frame clones only and misses some. The repertoire includes approximately 500,000 clones, roughly 80% of them detected once, and around 12% sits in the top ten. A remark on this clone: The antigen remains unidentified.

CDR1 is SNHLY and CDR2 is FYNNEI in the germline V gene. CDR3 length equals 15 residues. Trimming at V came to 5 bases and at J to 4 bases, leaving 6 bases not matched to a gene. Study conclusions and caveats: Sampling involved blood alone; tissue repertoires likely differ.

This sequence was found in a woman in her 40s in good health. Some clones in this sample may be carry-over from other donors' samples. The chain links TRBV2 to TRBJ2-3; TRBD1 matches 10 bases. Sequenced input: PBMCs. Here the CDR3 reads CASSLDRGHADTQYF. In nucleotides, the CDR3 is TGTGCCAGCAGTCTCGACAGGGGGCATGCAGATACGCAGTATTTT.